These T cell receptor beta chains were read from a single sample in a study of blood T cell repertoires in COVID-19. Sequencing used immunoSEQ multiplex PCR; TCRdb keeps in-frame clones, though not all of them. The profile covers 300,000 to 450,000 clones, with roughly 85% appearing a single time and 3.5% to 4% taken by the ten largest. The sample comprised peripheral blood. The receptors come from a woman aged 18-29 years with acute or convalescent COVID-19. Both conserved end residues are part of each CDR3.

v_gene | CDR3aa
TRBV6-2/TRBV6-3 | CASSYPGREQFF
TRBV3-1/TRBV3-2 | CASRLTGTGTYGYTF
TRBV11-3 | CASSLPGGEQYF
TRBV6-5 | CASSYRDRTYNEQFF
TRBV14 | CASSQVRRGNTEAFF
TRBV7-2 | CASSLGPDRGDEKLFF
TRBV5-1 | CASSLGAGGPWNEQFF
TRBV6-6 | CASSYRTGTGNTIYF
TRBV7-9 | CASSRRGTGELFF
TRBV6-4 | CASSDSTSGGADTQYF
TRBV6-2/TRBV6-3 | CASSEAGIYGYTF
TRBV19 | CASSIVGRSETEQFF
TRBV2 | CASPYTRGAGETDTQYF
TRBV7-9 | CASSFPGQGSEWNTF
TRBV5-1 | CASSRAGTYEQYF
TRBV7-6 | CASSFQAGGGETQYF
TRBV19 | CASTLTGGNSPLHF
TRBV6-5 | CASSYRDREAYEQYF
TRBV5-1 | CASSLDALNTGELFF
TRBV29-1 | CSVADNRGDTQYF
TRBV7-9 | CASSAQYEQYF
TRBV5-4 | CASTGDGTEAFF
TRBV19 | CASSIESFRGSTGELFF
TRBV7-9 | CASSLSAPINQPQHF
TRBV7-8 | CASSSRLAGDSHEQYF
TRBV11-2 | CASSLAASSYEQYF
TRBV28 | CASSPRQSANYGYTF
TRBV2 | CASSEPYRDLSYNSPLHF
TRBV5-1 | CASSLSLGADYGYTF
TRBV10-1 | CASSESKRGVVYEQYF
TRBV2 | CASSTRQGESPLHF
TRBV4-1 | CASSQEGGFNEKLFF
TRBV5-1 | CASSFLAGGLNTGELFF
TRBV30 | CAWRRTGGGEKLFF
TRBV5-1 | CASSRGTGLHEQFF
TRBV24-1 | CATSARGDEAFF
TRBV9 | CASSAPVGEGDSYEQYF
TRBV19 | CASSRDSINYGYTF
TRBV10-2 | CASSTWTSANTDTQYF